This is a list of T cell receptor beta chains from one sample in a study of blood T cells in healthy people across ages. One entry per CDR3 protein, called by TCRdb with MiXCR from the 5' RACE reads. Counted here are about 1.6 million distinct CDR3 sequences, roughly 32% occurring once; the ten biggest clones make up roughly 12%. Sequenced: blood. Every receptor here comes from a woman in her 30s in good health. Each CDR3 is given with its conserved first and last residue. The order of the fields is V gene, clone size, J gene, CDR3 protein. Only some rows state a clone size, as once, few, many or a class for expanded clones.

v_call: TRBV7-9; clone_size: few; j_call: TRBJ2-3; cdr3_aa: CASTHRTSGGHTDTQYF
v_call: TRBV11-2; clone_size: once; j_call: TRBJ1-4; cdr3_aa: CASRRLGRTDEKLFF
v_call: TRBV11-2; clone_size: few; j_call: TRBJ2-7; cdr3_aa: CASRQTGHHEQYF
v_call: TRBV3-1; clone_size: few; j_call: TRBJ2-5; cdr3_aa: CASSRTGDETQYF
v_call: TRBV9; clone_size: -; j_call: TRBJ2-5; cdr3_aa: CASSGNMGETQYF
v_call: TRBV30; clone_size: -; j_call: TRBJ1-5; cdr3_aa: CAWSPVGAYGNQPQHF
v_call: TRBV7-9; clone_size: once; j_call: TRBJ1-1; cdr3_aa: CASSLGSRATEAFF
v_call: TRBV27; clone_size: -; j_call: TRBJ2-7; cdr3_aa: CASSRTSRAYEQYF
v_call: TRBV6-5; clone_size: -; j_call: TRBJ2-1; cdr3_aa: CASSRETAGGYNEQFF
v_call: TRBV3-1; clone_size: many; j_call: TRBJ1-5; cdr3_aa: CASSRQGSNQPQHF
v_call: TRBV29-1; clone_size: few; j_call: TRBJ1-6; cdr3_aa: CSASFPNSPLHF
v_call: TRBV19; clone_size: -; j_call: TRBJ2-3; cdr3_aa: CASSIPGLAGATDTQYF
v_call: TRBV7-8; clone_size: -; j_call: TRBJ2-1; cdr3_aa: CASSLYENNEQFF
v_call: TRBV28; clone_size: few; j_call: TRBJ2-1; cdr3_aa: CASSSGTNEQFF
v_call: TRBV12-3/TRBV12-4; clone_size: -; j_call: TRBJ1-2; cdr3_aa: CASRTDGSVGYTF
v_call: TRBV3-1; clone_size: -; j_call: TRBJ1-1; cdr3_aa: CASSQDGRRTEAFF
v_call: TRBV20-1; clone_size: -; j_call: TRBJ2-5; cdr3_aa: CSAKRGLAGGGYQETQYF
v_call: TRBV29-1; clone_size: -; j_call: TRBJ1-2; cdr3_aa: CSVETDRTNYGYTF
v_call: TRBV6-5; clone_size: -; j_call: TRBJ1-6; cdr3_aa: CASSYLRLGASGPLHF
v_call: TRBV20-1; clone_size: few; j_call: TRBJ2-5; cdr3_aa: CSAFAGSFYQETQYF
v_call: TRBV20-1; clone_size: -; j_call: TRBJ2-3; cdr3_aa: CSARDKGESTDTQYF
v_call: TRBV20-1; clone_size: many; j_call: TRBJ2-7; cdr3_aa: CSACPDRGNEQYF
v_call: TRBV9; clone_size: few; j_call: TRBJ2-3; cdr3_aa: CASSVGQGQTDTQYF
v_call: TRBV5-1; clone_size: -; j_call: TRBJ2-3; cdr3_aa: CASSFDQGTDTQYF
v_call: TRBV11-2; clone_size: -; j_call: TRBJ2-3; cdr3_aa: CASSQGGPDTQYF
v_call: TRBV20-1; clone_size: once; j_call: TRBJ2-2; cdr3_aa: CSASEPHTGELFF
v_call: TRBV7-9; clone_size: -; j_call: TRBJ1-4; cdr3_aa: CASSLEGLVEKLFF
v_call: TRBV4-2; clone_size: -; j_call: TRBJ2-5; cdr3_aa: CASSQDSKAGGLQTQYF
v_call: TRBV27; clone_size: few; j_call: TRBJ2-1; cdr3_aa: CASSLPPHPYNEQFF
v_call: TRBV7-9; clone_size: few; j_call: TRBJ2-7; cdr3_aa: CASSLAGETYEQYF
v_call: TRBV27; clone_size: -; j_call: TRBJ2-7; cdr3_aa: CASSLGWGKSSYEQYF
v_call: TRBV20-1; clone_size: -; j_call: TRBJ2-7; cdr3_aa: CSARDLSGSGSAYEQYF
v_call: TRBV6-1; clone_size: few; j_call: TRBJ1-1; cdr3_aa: CASSLRQEAFF
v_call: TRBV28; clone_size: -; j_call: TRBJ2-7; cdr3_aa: CASSSPATGLEEQYF
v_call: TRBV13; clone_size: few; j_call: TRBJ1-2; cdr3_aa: CASNEGLVGYTF
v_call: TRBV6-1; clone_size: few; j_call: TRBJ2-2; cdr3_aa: CASTSTLYTGELFF
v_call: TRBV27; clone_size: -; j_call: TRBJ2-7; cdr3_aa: CASSRGLRDEQYF
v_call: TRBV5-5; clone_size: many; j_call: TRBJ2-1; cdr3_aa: CASSGDSYNEQFF
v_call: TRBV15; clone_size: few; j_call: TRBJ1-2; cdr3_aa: CATTDKYGGGYGYTF
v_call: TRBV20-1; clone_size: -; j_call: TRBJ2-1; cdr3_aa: CSARSLAPYNEQFF
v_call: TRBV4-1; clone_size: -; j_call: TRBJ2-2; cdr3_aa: CSSAHRAALVDTGELFF
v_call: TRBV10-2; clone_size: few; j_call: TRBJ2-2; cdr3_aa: CASSEDNTGELFF
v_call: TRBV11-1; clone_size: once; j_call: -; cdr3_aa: CASSSGAGQGEQYF
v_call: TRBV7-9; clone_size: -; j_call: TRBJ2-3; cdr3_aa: CASAHGSGNTDTQYF
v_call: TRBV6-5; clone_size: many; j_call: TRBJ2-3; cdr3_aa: CASTQVSGSTDTQYF
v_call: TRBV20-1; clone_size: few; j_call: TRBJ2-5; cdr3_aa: CSAREDIGKTQYF
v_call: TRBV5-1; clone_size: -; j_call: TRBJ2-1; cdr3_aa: CASSLGKDEQFF
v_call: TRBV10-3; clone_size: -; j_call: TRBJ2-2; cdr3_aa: CAISGGTGENTGELFF
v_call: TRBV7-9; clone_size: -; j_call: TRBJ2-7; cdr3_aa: CASSLTEASYEQYF
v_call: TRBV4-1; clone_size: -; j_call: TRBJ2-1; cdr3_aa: CASSRIGTTSGEIDEQFF
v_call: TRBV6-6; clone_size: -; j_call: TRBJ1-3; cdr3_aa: CASLETGLKGNTIYF
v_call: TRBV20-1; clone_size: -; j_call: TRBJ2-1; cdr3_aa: CSAPRGESVSNEQFF
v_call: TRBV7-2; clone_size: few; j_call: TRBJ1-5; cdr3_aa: CASSTDRGNNQPQHF
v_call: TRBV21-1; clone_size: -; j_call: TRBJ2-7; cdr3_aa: CASSKVNGVYEQYF